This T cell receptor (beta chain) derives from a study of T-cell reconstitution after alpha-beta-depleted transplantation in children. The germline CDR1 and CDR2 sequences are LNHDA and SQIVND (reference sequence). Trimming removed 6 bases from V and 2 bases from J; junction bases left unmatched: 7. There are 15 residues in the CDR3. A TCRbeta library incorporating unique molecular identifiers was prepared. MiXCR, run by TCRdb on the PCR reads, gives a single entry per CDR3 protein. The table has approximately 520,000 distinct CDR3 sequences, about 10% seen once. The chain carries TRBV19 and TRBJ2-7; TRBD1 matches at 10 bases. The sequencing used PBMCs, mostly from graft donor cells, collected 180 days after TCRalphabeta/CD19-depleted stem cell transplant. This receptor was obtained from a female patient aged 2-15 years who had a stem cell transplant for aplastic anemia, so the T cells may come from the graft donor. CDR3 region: CASRTDRGATYEQYF. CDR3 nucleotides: TGTGCCAGTAGGACGGACAGGGGGGCTACCTACGAGCAGTACTTC.